A few counts support the clone carrying this TCR beta chain. V dropped 6 bases and J dropped 8 bases, with 17 bases sitting between them. Per germline, CDR1 DFQATT and CDR2 SNEGSKA (reference sequence). The CDR3 runs 13 residues. The data derive from a study of T cells of healthy individuals. TCRdb processed the 5' RACE reads anew with MiXCR; each CDR3 protein has one entry. The sample lists approximately 52,000 distinct CDR3 sequences, approximately 15% occurring once. This sequence originates from a human donor in good health. J is TRBJ2-1 and V is TRBV20-1, with unresolved D. CDR3 in amino acids: CSAGDFRPDEQFF. Written as DNA, the CDR3 is TGCAGTGCGGGCGACTTCCGGCCGGATGAGCAGTTCTTC.